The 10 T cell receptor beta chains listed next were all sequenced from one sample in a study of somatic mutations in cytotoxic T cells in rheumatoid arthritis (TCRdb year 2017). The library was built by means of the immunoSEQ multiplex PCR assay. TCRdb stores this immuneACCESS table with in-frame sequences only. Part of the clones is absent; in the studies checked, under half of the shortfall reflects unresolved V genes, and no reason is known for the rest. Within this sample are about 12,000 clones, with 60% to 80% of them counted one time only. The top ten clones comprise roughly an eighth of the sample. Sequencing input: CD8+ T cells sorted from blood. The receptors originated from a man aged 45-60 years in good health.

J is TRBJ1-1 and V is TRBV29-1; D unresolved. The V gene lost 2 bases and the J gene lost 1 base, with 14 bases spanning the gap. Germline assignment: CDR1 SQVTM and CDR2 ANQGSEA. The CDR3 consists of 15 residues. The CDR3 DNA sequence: TGCAGCGTTGAAACCCAAAGGGCGGCGAACACTGAAGCTTTCTTT. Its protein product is CSVETQRAANTEAFF. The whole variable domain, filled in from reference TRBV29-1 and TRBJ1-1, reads SAVISQKPSRDICQRGTSLTIQCQVDSQVTMMFWYRQQPGQSLTLIATANQGSEATYESGFVIDKFPISRPNLTFSTLTVSNMSPEDSSIYLCSVETQRAANTEAFFGQGTRLTVV.

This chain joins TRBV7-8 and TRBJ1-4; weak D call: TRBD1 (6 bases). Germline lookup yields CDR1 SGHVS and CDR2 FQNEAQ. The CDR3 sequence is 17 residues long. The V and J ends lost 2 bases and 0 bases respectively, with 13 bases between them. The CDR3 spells CASSLSPGDSTNEKLFF. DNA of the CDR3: TGTGCCAGCAGCTTATCGCCAGGGGACTCAACTAATGAAAAACTGTTTTTT.

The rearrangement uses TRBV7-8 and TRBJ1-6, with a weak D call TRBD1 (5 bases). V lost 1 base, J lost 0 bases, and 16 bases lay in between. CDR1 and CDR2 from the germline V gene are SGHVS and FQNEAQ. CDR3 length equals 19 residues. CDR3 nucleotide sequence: TGTGCCAGCAGCTTAGGGGGGGACGGCACGAGCTCCTATAATTCACCCCTCCACTTT. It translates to CASSLGGDGTSSYNSPLHF.

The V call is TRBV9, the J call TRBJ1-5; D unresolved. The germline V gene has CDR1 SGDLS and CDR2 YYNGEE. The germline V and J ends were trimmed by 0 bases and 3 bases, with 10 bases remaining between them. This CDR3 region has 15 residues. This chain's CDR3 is CASSVEGTFNQPQHF. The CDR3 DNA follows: TGTGCCAGCAGCGTAGAGGGCACCTTCAATCAGCCCCAGCATTTT.

This CDR3 reads CASSFFGQGATFSYNEQFF. DNA for the CDR3: TGTGCCAGTAGTTTCTTCGGACAGGGGGCGACGTTTTCCTACAATGAGCAGTTCTTC. The V call is TRBV19, the J call TRBJ2-1, with TRBD1 identical over 11 bases. Trimming cost V 5 bases and J 1 base; bases outside gene matches: 13. The CDR3 spans 19 residues. CDR1 is LNHDA, CDR2 SQIVND, per germline (reference sequence).

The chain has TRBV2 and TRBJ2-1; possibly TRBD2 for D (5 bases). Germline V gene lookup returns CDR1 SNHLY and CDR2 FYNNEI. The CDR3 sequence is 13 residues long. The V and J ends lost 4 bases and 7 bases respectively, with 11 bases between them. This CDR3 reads CASSVGGGNEQFF. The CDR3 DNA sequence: TGTGCCAGCAGTGTTGGAGGCGGGAATGAGCAGTTCTTC.

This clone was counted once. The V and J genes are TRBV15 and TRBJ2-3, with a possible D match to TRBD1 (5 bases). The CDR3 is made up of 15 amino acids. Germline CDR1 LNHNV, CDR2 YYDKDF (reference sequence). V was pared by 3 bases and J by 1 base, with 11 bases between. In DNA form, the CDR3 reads TGTGCCACCAGCAGTCACGGCAGGGGCACAGATACGCAGTATTTT. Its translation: CATSSHGRGTDTQYF.

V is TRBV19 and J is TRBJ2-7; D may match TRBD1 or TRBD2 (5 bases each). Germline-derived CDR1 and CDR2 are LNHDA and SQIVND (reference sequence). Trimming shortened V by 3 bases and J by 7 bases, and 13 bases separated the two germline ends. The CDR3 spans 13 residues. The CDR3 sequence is CASSMGDQVEQYF. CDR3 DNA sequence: TGTGCCAGTAGTATGGGGGATCAGGTTGAGCAGTACTTC.

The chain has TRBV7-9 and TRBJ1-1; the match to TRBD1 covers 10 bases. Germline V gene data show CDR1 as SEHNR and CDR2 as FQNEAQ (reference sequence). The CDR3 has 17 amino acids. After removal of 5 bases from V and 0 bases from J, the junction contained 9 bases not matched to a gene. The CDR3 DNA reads TGTGCCAGCAGCACCCATGGGACAGGGGCCGTGAACACTGAAGCTTTCTTT. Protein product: CASSTHGTGAVNTEAFF.

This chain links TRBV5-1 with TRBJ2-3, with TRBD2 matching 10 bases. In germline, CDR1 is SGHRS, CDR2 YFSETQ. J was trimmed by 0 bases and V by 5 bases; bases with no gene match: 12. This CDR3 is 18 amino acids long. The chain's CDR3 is CASSPSGRAYLSTDTQYF. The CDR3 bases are TGCGCCAGCAGTCCTAGCGGGAGAGCCTACTTGAGCACAGATACGCAGTATTTT.